Sequencing of this T cell receptor (beta chain) was carried out in a study of molecular identifiers for immune sequencing clone quantification. Study results and caveats: Spiked Jurkat TCR RNA equivalent to one cell was reportedly detectable in one million naive cells. Over 97% of CMV-specific effector molecules, but under 1% of naive ones, were in clones above 20 copies. Because of identical TCR molecules sharing a barcode, sizes of highly expanded clones could be underestimated.

This clonotype was seen many times. Its target is unknown. Trimming took off 3 bases at V and 4 bases at J, with 2 bases between the two ends. CDR3 length equals 11 residues. Germline lookup yields CDR1 LNHDA and CDR2 SQIVND (reference sequence). TCRdb used MiXCR to reprocess the PCR reads, holding one entry per CDR3 protein. Of about 35,000 distinct CDR3 sequences listed, about 18% are singletons. Sorting was used to obtain naive CD8 T cells (CD8+CD4-CCR7+CD45RA+). The chain is built from TRBV19 and TRBJ2-3; D is undetermined. The specimen was naive CD8+ T cells from blood, with Jurkat cell RNA spiked in. Subset given: FACS-sorted CD8+CD4-CCR7+CD45RA+ naive T cells. This TCR came from a human donor in good health. Some libraries in this study had Jurkat cell RNA spiked in. The CDR3 sequence is CASSMSDTQYF. CDR3 DNA sequence: TGTGCCAGTAGTATGTCAGATACGCAGTATTTT.